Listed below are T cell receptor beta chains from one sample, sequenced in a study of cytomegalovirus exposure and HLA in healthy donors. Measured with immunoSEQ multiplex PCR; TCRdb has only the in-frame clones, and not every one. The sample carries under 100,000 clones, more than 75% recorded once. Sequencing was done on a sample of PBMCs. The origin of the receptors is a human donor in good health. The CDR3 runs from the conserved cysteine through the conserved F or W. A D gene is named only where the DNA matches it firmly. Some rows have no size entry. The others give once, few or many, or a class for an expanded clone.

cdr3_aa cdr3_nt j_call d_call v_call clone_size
CSVHSNTEAFF TGCAGCGTTCATTCGAACACTGAAGCTTTCTTT TRBJ1-1 . TRBV29-1 .
CASSTLTTDRHPEAFF TGTGCCAGTAGTACCCTGACCACGGACAGGCACCCTGAAGCTTTCTTT TRBJ1-1 TRBD1 TRBV19 .
CASRSTSGALPGVEQYF TGTGCAAGTCGCTCAACTAGCGGAGCCCTCCCTGGGGTGGAGCAGTACTTC TRBJ2-7 . TRBV12-2 .
CASSIDPMEREQYF TGTGCCAGCAGCATAGACCCCATGGAGCGCGAGCAGTACTTC TRBJ2-7 . TRBV21-1 .
CASSIGGGVSYNEQFF TGTGCCAGTAGTATAGGTGGAGGGGTCTCCTACAATGAGCAGTTCTTC TRBJ2-1 . TRBV19 .
CASSPQPGNTEAFF TGTGCCAGCAGTCCTCAACCCGGGAACACTGAAGCTTTCTTT TRBJ1-1 . TRBV27 .
CASSPLQGSYGYTF TGTGCCAGCTCACCACTACAGGGGAGCTATGGCTACACCTTC TRBJ1-2 TRBD1 TRBV18 .
CASSQLGAGGEQFF TGTGCCAGCAGCCAACTTGGAGCGGGGGGGGAGCAGTTCTTC TRBJ2-1 TRBD2 TRBV7-9 .
CASSAGGIEAFF TGTGCCAGCAGCGCCGGGGGGATCGAAGCTTTCTTT TRBJ1-1 . TRBV7-9 few
CASSPGASREQFF TGTGCCAGCTCACCGGGCGCCTCCAGGGAGCAGTTCTTC TRBJ2-1 . TRBV18 .
CASSEGAGQSYNEQFF TGTGCCAGCAGTGAAGGGGCGGGGCAATCCTACAATGAGCAGTTCTTC TRBJ2-1 . TRBV6-1 .
CASSREVREKLFF TGTGCCAGTAGTCGAGAAGTCCGTGAAAAACTGTTTTTT TRBJ1-4 . TRBV19 .
CAWSMRSGDQQYF TGTGCCTGGAGTATGAGGTCAGGGGACCAGCAGTACTTC TRBJ2-7 . TRBV30 .
CASSLGFRGYEQYF TGTGCCAGCAGTTTGGGCTTTCGTGGTTACGAGCAGTACTTC TRBJ2-7 . TRBV7-2 .
CASSLGAGRQYEQYF TGTGCCAGCAGCCTCGGGGCAGGGAGGCAATACGAGCAGTACTTC TRBJ2-7 . TRBV9 few
CASSLTGGPRQPQHF TGTGCCAGCAGCTTGACAGGGGGCCCTCGGCAGCCCCAGCATTTT TRBJ1-5 TRBD1 TRBV5-5 .
CASSPQGGNEKLFF TGTGCCAGCTCACCACAAGGGGGTAATGAAAAACTGTTTTTT TRBJ1-4 . TRBV18 once
CACKLAGGVNEQFF TGTGCCTGCAAACTAGCGGGGGGGGTCAATGAGCAGTTCTTC TRBJ2-1 TRBD2 TRBV6-6 .
CASTFGGRKGPGKQYF TGTGCCAGCACCTTTGGGGGCCGGAAAGGGCCGGGAAAGCAGTACTTC TRBJ2-7 . TRBV27 once
CAWSVTQRNEQFF TGTGCCTGGAGTGTAACCCAGCGCAATGAGCAGTTCTTC TRBJ2-1 . TRBV30 .
CASSVRGRANEKLFF TGCGCCAGCAGCGTCAGGGGGCGTGCGAATGAAAAACTGTTTTTT TRBJ1-4 TRBD1 TRBV5-1 few
CASSPPGTDTQYF TGTGCCAGCTCACCTCCAGGGACAGATACGCAGTATTTT TRBJ2-3 . TRBV18 .
CASSTMWGATNEKLFF TGTGCCAGTAGTACCATGTGGGGGGCAACTAATGAAAAACTGTTTTTT TRBJ1-4 . TRBV19 .
CASSSGTSGKDEQFF TGTGCCAGCAGTTCCGGGACTAGCGGGAAGGATGAGCAGTTCTTC TRBJ2-1 TRBD2 TRBV6-5 .
CASSFSGQVNEQYF TGTGCCAGCAGTTTCTCGGGACAGGTCAACGAGCAGTACTTC TRBJ2-7 TRBD1 TRBV27 .
CASNPRGRELFF TGTGCCAGCAATCCTCGGGGGAGGGAGCTGTTTTTT TRBJ2-2 . TRBV2 few
CASSNRVPNQPQHF TGTGCCAGTAGCAACAGGGTCCCCAATCAGCCCCAGCATTTT TRBJ1-5 . TRBV19 once
CASSLGVGARANEKLFF TGCGCCAGCAGCTTGGGTGTGGGGGCCAGAGCTAATGAAAAACTGTTTTTT TRBJ1-4 . TRBV5-1 many
CASSLTLEGTGELFF TGTGCCAGCAGCTTGACACTAGAGGGCACCGGGGAGCTGTTTTTT TRBJ2-2 . TRBV5-4 .
CASSSRDRGLVEQYF TGTGCCAGCAGCTCCCGGGACAGGGGCCTCGTCGAGCAGTACTTC TRBJ2-7 TRBD1 TRBV7-8 .
CATSSPGQGVETQYF TGTGCCACCAGCAGCCCGGGACAGGGTGTGGAGACCCAGTACTTC TRBJ2-5 TRBD1 TRBV15 once
CASSRTGGNTEAFF TGTGCCAGCAGCCGGACAGGGGGGAACACTGAAGCTTTCTTT TRBJ1-1 TRBD1 TRBV7-9 few
CASSLEGFGGYTF TGCGCCAGCAGCTTGGAGGGGTTTGGTGGCTACACCTTC TRBJ1-2 . TRBV5-1 .
CASSMREGLTDTQYF TGTGCCAGCAGTATGCGGGAGGGCCTGACAGATACGCAGTATTTT TRBJ2-3 TRBD2 TRBV6-5 .
CASSSRQGVYGYTF TGTGCCAGCAGTTCCCGACAGGGGGTCTATGGCTACACCTTC TRBJ1-2 TRBD1 TRBV6-5 .
CASSVALSPNSPLHF TGTGCCAGCAGCGTAGCACTGAGTCCTAATTCACCCCTCCACTTT TRBJ1-6 . TRBV9 .